These 9 T cell receptor beta chains originate from one sample sequenced in a study of cytomegalovirus exposure and HLA in healthy donors. PCR primers comprised 60 Vbeta and 13 Jbeta primers. This table comes from immunoSEQ multiplex PCR, and its TCRdb copy is limited to in-frame clones, with some not included. Seen here are 110,000 or so clones, about 13% observed once, and the top ten hold 16%. The sequenced sample consisted of PBMCs. These receptors originate from a man in his forties in good health and CMV-seropositive.

In its sample, this clone was seen a few times. The genes are TRBV7-2 and TRBJ1-1; D is unresolved. The CDR3 spans 12 residues. The germline V and J ends were trimmed by 5 bases and 1 base, with 5 bases remaining between them. In germline, CDR1 is SGHTA, CDR2 FQGNSA. CDR3 sequence (DNA): TGTGCCAGCAGCCTAACGAACACTGAAGCTTTCTTT. Amino acids: CASSLTNTEAFF.

J is TRBJ1-4 and V is TRBV5-1, with 9 bases identical to TRBD1. V was clipped by 3 bases and J by 0 bases; unmatched bases: 0. In germline, CDR1 is SGHRS, CDR2 YFSETQ. CDR3 length equals 15 residues. The CDR3 DNA reads TGCGCCAGCAGCTGGACAGGGGCAACTAATGAAAAACTGTTTTTT. This gives the protein CASSWTGATNEKLFF.

The gene calls are TRBV6-1 and TRBJ2-1; TRBD2 matches at 7 bases. This CDR3 has 17 residues. The germline CDR1 and CDR2 sequences are MNHNS and SASEGT. Losses at the gene ends were 2 bases for V and 4 bases for J; bases not matched to a gene: 11. The CDR3 loop is CASSENPSGIEYNEQFF. The CDR3 coding sequence is TGTGCCAGCAGTGAAAACCCTAGCGGAATAGAATACAATGAGCAGTTCTTC.

This clone was observed a few times. V usage is TRBV12-2 and J usage is TRBJ2-6; no DNA check was done on the table's D call, TRBD1. TRBV12-2 constitutes a pseudogene. The CDR3 is 17 amino acids. CDR3 coding DNA: TGTGCAAGTCGCAGCAGACCACAGGTGCGGGGGGCCAACGTCCTGACTTTC. Translated, it gives CASRSRPQVRGANVLTF.

The V call is TRBV11-2, the J call TRBJ2-3; 13 bases match TRBD2. The CDR3 has 16 amino acids. Germline assignment: CDR1 SGHAT and CDR2 FQNNGV. Trimming removed 4 bases from V and 6 bases from J; junction bases left unmatched: 7. The CDR3 here is CASSSRTSGRVDTQYF. The DNA for the CDR3 is TGTGCCAGCAGCTCCCGGACTAGCGGGAGAGTTGATACGCAGTATTTT.

This clone came up once. The V call is TRBV7-9, the J call TRBJ1-3; D gene ambiguous. The V and J ends lost 8 bases and 2 bases respectively, with 4 bases between them. Germline V gene sequence: CDR1 SEHNR, CDR2 FQNEAQ (reference sequence). The CDR3 covers 11 residues. The CDR3 bases are TGTGCCAGCGTCGCTGGAAACACCATATATTTT. Protein: CASVAGNTIYF.

The chain carries TRBV5-1 and TRBJ1-5; tentatively, D is TRBD1 (5 bases). CDR1 and CDR2 (germline): SGHRS, YFSETQ. V dropped 4 bases and J dropped 3 bases, with 8 bases sitting between them. The CDR3 has 13 residues. The CDR3 protein is CASSTGVNQPQHF. CDR3 DNA: TGCGCCAGCAGCACAGGAGTCAATCAGCCCCAGCATTTT. The full variable domain, in which reference TRBV5-1 and TRBJ1-5 provide the parts outside the CDR3, is KAGVTQTPRYLIKTRGQQVTLSCSPISGHRSVSWYQQTPGQGLQFLFEYFSETQRNKGNFPGRFSGRQFSNSRSEMNVSTLELGDSALYLCASSTGVNQPQHFGDGTRLSIL.

This clone turned up a few times. The gene calls are TRBV7-9 and TRBJ2-1; TRBD1 is a possible D gene (6 bases). The CDR3 sequence is 17 residues long. Trimming removed 5 bases at V and 4 bases at J, with 21 bases between. In germline, CDR1 is SEHNR, CDR2 FQNEAQ (reference sequence). CDR3 in amino acids: CASSTTRTGSVYNEQFF. The CDR3 DNA follows: TGTGCCAGCAGCACAACCCGTACAGGGTCGGTTTACAATGAGCAGTTCTTC.

The chain combines TRBV5-1 with TRBJ1-4; a possible D gene is TRBD1 (6 bases). This CDR3 spans 19 amino acids. CDR1 and CDR2 from the germline V gene are SGHRS and YFSETQ. V shed 0 bases and J shed 5 bases, with 23 bases lying between them. The CDR3 here is CASSLGSRGAASSNEKLFF. CDR3 nucleotide sequence: TGCGCCAGCAGCTTGGGATCTCGGGGGGCCGCAAGTTCAAATGAAAAACTGTTTTTT.